This T cell receptor (beta chain) comes out of a study of T cell changes during pregnancy in multiple sclerosis. This clone appeared a single time. The protocol was immunoSEQ multiplex PCR, while the TCRdb copy is restricted to in-frame clones and leaves out a portion. The sample consists of 75,000 to 95,000 clones, around 93% of them appearing once. Germline lookup yields CDR1 PRHDT and CDR2 FYEKMQ (reference sequence). This CDR3 has 15 amino acids. The V gene end was trimmed by 5 bases and the J gene end by 4 bases; junction bases not matched to a gene: 10. The chain combines TRBV13 with TRBJ1-2; 7 bases fit TRBD1. The receptor was isolated from a female donor with multiple sclerosis, enrolled in a pregnancy study. The source material was peripheral blood, sampled in the second trimester of pregnancy. The CDR3: CASSNSNRGFYGYTF. The DNA of the CDR3 is TGTGCCAGCAGCAATAGTAACAGGGGCTTCTATGGCTACACCTTC.